This T cell receptor beta chain was recorded in a study of blood T cells in healthy people across ages. Broader study findings: Possibly, changes in expanded clonotypes were confounded because donor CMV status was unknown. The fall in TCR beta diversity per million T cells was roughly linear with age.

The V gene's germline CDR1 is KGHDR and CDR2 SFDVKD. The CDR3 is 16 residues long. Whenever a sample was processed, at least 6 million PBMCs were isolated. With regard to this clonotype: Its antigen remains unidentified.

It was with a sample-barcoded 5' primer and a J-beta primer mix that a second PCR of about 7 to 12 cycles was run. Sequencing recovered at least 2.5 million CDR3-containing paired-end reads from each sample. MiXCR was run by TCRdb on the 5' RACE reads, yielding one entry per CDR3 protein. The sample lists about 400,000 distinct CDR3 sequences, roughly half occurring once. The origin of this receptor is a man aged 55 to 70 in good health. The chain uses TRBV24-1 and TRBJ2-1, with D tentatively TRBD2 (6 bases). The J call is doubtful: the DNA matches TRBJ2-7 better. Sequencing was done on a sample of blood. The CDR3 DNA reads TGTGCCACCAGTGCTGCGCCCCGGGAGTATCAATACGAGCAGTACTTC. It is translated as CATSAAPREYQYEQYF.